Listed here are 22 T cell receptor beta chains from one sample, sequenced in a study of response to subunit inactivated influenza vaccine. TCRdb called the RT-PCR reads again in MiXCR, with one record for every CDR3 protein. The sample records about half a million distinct CDR3 sequences, approximately 24% being singletons. The sample was CD4+ T cells sorted from PBMCs, taken roughly 5 days after vaccination. The receptors come from a man aged 45-65 years who received an inactivated influenza vaccine.

This clonotype was recorded many times. This rearrangement joins TRBV20-1 to TRBJ2-7, with 8 bases matching TRBD1. V lost 0 bases, J lost 9 bases, and 7 bases stayed unmatched. The germline gives CDR1 DFQATT, CDR2 SNEGSKA (reference sequence). The CDR3 covers 13 residues. The CDR3 protein is CSARDGTGLGQYF. CDR3 nucleotide sequence: TGCAGTGCTAGAGATGGGACAGGTCTGGGGCAGTACTTC.

This clonotype was found a few times. The chain recombines TRBV20-1 with TRBJ2-2; possibly TRBD1 for D (5 bases). CDR1 is DFQATT and CDR2 is SNEGSKA in the germline V gene (reference sequence). The V end lost 0 bases, the J end lost 4 bases, and 12 bases lay between the germline ends. This CDR3 has 15 amino acids. The CDR3 reads CSARDLSRATGELFF. CDR3 nucleotide sequence: TGCAGTGCTAGAGACCTTAGCAGGGCCACCGGGGAGCTGTTTTTT.

The chain combines TRBV5-5 with TRBJ1-6; 10 bases map to TRBD1. J lost 5 bases, V lost 3 bases, and 11 bases had no gene match. Looked up from germline, CDR1 is SGHKS and CDR2 is YYEKEE (reference sequence). The CDR3 totals 18 residues. The CDR3 DNA sequence: TGTGCCAGCAGCTCTGACAGGGGGCTCCTCAATAATAATTCACCCCTCCACTTT. This translates into CASSSDRGLLNNNSPLHF.

This clonotype was counted only a few times. The V and J genes are TRBV7-2 and TRBJ2-1; 11 nucleotides agree with TRBD2. CDR3 length: 16 amino acids. The V segment lost 2 bases and the J segment 4 bases; nucleotides outside the gene matches: 4. Germline V gene lookup returns CDR1 SGHTA and CDR2 FQGNSA. This chain's CDR3 is CASSLRGTSGYNEQFF. CDR3 nucleotides: TGTGCCAGCAGCTTACGGGGGACTAGCGGTTACAATGAGCAGTTCTTC.

This clonotype was observed a few times. V is TRBV12-3 or TRBV12-4 and J is TRBJ2-7; a weak D match, TRBD1 (6 bases). The CDR3 has 13 amino acids. V gave up 5 bases and J gave up 7 bases, with 15 bases separating them. The CDR3, as DNA: TGTGCCAGCAGTCGCAGCGTCAGGGGTGAGCAGTACTTC. It codes for CASSRSVRGEQYF.

This clonotype was seen more than once but under ten times. This chain links TRBV27 with TRBJ1-1; tentatively, D is TRBD1 (6 bases). This CDR3 contains 15 residues. With 6 bases removed from V and 1 base from J, the gap between germline ends came to 15 bases. Germline loops: CDR1 MNHEY, CDR2 SMNVEV (reference sequence). The CDR3 DNA follows: TGTGCCAGCAGGATTATATCGACAGGGAACACTGAAGCTTTCTTT. This sequence encodes CASRIISTGNTEAFF.

CDR3: CASSPRQSSNTGELFF. The CDR3 DNA sequence: TGCGCCAGCAGCCCCCGACAGAGTTCGAACACCGGGGAGCTGTTTTTT. This sequence joins TRBV5-1 and TRBJ2-2, with D maybe TRBD1 (5 bases). V was pared by 4 bases and J by 0 bases, with 13 bases between. The V gene's germline CDR1 is SGHRS and CDR2 YFSETQ. CDR3 size: 16 residues.

The genes are TRBV24-1 and TRBJ2-2, with unresolved D. This CDR3 is built from 14 residues. In germline, CDR1 is KGHDR, CDR2 SFDVKD. Trimming shortened V by 3 bases and J by 3 bases, and 7 bases separated the two germline ends. The CDR3 nucleotides are TGTGCCACCAGTGATCCCCGGTACACCGGGGAGCTGTTTTTT. Amino acid sequence: CATSDPRYTGELFF.

V usage is TRBV7-8 and J usage is TRBJ2-3; D remains unclear. The CDR3 covers 14 residues. The germline gives CDR1 SGHVS, CDR2 FQNEAQ. V lost 0 bases to trimming and J lost 2 bases, with 6 bases between them. In nucleotides, the CDR3 is TGTGCCAGCAGCTTAGCTACCCACACAGATACGCAGTATTTT. The encoded protein is CASSLATHTDTQYF.

The rearrangement links TRBV11-1 to TRBJ2-3; TRBD2 agrees at 10 bases. V lost 4 bases and J lost 2; bases outside the gene matches: 15. This CDR3 contains 19 residues. Germline values: CDR1 SGHAT, CDR2 FQDESV (reference sequence). The DNA for the CDR3 is TGTGCCAGCAGCTCCCACTCCTATAGACTAGCGGGCGTCACAGATACGCAGTATTTT. Its protein product is CASSSHSYRLAGVTDTQYF.

The J gene is TRBJ2-3, the V gene TRBV4-1, with 7 nucleotides matching TRBD2. The CDR3 consists of 16 residues. Germline-derived CDR1 and CDR2 are MGHRA and YSYEKL. V dropped 3 bases and J dropped 1; count of bases not matched to a gene: 7. Written as DNA, the CDR3 is TGCGCCAGCAGCCATCCCCTAGCGGTACGCACAGATACGCAGTATTTT. Its translation is CASSHPLAVRTDTQYF.

This clonotype was recorded a few times. The chain links TRBV12-3 or TRBV12-4 to TRBJ2-7; 8 bases are shared with TRBD2. After removal of 1 base from V and 2 bases from J, the junction contained 4 bases not matched to a gene. The CDR3 is 15 residues long. This CDR3 reads CASSLETSVTYEQYF. The DNA of the CDR3 is TGTGCCAGCAGTTTAGAGACTAGCGTGACCTACGAGCAGTACTTC.

This clonotype was detected only a few times. The genes are TRBV20-1 and TRBJ2-7; D is uncertain. Germline values: CDR1 DFQATT, CDR2 SNEGSKA (reference sequence). The length of the CDR3 is 15 residues. Trimming left V 0 bases short and J 5 bases short, with 17 bases between. CDR3 in amino acids: CSARDASKVYDEQYF. The CDR3 DNA reads TGCAGTGCTAGAGATGCTAGTAAGGTTTACGACGAGCAGTACTTC.

The chain is built from TRBV6-4 and TRBJ2-1; 13 bases are shared with TRBD2. After removal of 7 bases from V and 4 bases from J, the junction contained 10 bases not matched to a gene. This CDR3 has 17 amino acids. The V gene's germline CDR1 is MRHNA and CDR2 SNTAGT. This CDR3 reads CASIKGLAGPQYNEQFF. CDR3 coding DNA: TGTGCCAGCATCAAGGGACTAGCGGGGCCACAATACAATGAGCAGTTCTTC.

This chain links TRBV3-1 with TRBJ2-3; the D gene is possibly TRBD2 (6 bases). The CDR3 totals 14 residues. Deletions cut 4 bases from V and 4 bases from J, with 12 bases between. Germline CDR1 LGHDT, CDR2 YNNKEL (reference sequence). The CDR3 is CASSRTLAPDTQYF. CDR3 in DNA: TGTGCCAGCAGCCGGACCCTAGCGCCAGATACGCAGTATTTT.

The chain uses TRBV28 and TRBJ1-4; D unclear. CDR1 and CDR2 (germline): MDHEN, SYDVKM. V lost 2 bases and J 6 bases, leaving 1 base between the germline ends. The CDR3 loop spans 11 amino acids. CDR3 nucleotides: TGTGCCAGCAGTTTACATGAAAAACTGTTTTTT. Protein: CASSLHEKLFF.

This clonotype was seen a few times. The rearrangement links TRBV10-3 to TRBJ2-5; a weak D match, TRBD1 (6 bases). V lost 7 bases and J lost 5, with 17 bases in between. There are 14 residues in the CDR3. Germline loops: CDR1 ENHRY, CDR2 SYGVKD. The CDR3 spells CAITAGLRGETQYF. In DNA form, the CDR3 reads TGTGCCATCACTGCGGGTTTAAGGGGGGAGACCCAGTACTTC.

This clonotype was seen only a few times. Written as DNA, the CDR3 is TGCAGTGCTAGAGATGTGCCGGCTGACACCTTC. This sequence encodes CSARDVPADTF. The chain has TRBV20-1 and TRBJ1-2; D is unclear. The CDR3 is 11 residues long. Germline CDR1 DFQATT, CDR2 SNEGSKA (reference sequence). The germline V and J ends were trimmed by 0 bases and 12 bases, with 11 bases remaining between them.

This rearrangement joins TRBV6-5 to TRBJ2-5, with D perhaps given as TRBD1 or TRBD2 (6 bases each). Between the trimmed V and J ends, which lost 1 base and 1 base, there was a span of 16 bases. Germline V CDR1 and CDR2: MNHEY, SVGAGI. This CDR3 has 17 amino acids. This chain's CDR3 is CASSYFLGGGIQETQYF. The CDR3 nucleotides read TGTGCCAGCAGTTACTTCTTGGGGGGCGGGATCCAAGAGACCCAGTACTTC.

This chain connects TRBV20-1 to TRBJ1-2; D may be TRBD1 (5 bases). The ends were cut back, 5 bases at V and 7 bases at J, with 17 bases in the middle. This CDR3 region has 13 residues. Per the germline V gene, CDR1 is DFQATT and CDR2 is SNEGSKA (reference sequence). CDR3 residues: CSAYPGRPVGYTF. The CDR3 DNA reads TGCAGTGCTTATCCGGGACGGCCGGTTGGCTACACCTTC.

This clonotype was observed a handful of times. V and J are TRBV28 and TRBJ1-2; D is ambiguous. Germline CDR1 MDHEN, CDR2 SYDVKM. This CDR3 spans 14 amino acids. With 8 bases removed from V and 4 bases from J, the gap between germline ends came to 17 bases. The CDR3: CASATPGGGYGYTF. CDR3 bases: TGTGCCAGCGCGACTCCGGGAGGAGGCTATGGCTACACCTTC.

This clonotype was recorded many times. The gene calls are TRBV20-1 and TRBJ1-2; D remains ambiguous. Germline V gives CDR1 DFQATT, CDR2 SNEGSKA (reference sequence). This CDR3 spans 15 amino acids. Trimming took off 1 base at V and 4 bases at J, with 16 bases between the two ends. CDR3 bases: TGCAGTGCTAGAGCGACCACGGGCCCCTTCTATGGCTACACCTTC. Protein product: CSARATTGPFYGYTF.